This TCR beta chain was profiled in a study of OX40 agonist ivuxolimab in advanced cancers. As for the study in general: Patients in the trial were receiving intravenous ivuxolimab every 2 weeks, at doses of 0.01 to 10 mg/kg.

Sequencing was performed with immunoSEQ multiplex PCR; in TCRdb, only in-frame clones are kept and a portion is missing. Among approximately 35,000 clones listed, about 73% were seen once. In germline, CDR1 is MGHRA, CDR2 YSYEKL. J gave up 4 bases and V 3 bases, and 8 bases lay outside the gene matches. There are 17 residues in the CDR3. The receptor's source is an adult with an advanced solid tumor such as melanoma, head and neck, liver or kidney cancer. This chain joins TRBV4-1 and TRBJ2-2; the match to TRBD2 covers 10 bases. Sequencing used CD4+ or CD8+ T cells sorted from blood, obtained in a trial of the OX40 agonist ivuxolimab. The CDR3 DNA reads TGCGCCAGCAGCCAGTCTCCTAGCGGGGGCCTCACCGGGGAGCTGTTTTTT. Its protein product is CASSQSPSGGLTGELFF.